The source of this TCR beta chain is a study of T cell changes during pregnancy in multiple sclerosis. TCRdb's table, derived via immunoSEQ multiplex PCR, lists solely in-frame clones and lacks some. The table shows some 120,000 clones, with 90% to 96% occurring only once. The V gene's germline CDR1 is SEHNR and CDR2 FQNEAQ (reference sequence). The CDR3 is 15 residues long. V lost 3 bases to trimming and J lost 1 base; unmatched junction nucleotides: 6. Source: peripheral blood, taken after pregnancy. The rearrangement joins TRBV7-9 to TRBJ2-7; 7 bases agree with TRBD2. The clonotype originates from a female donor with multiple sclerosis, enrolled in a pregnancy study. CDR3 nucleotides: TGTGCCAGCAGCTTCCCCCGGGGGGTGTCCTACGAGCAGTACTTC. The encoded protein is CASSFPRGVSYEQYF.